A single sample is the source of the 6 T cell receptor beta chains below, sequenced in a study of blood T cell repertoires in COVID-19. The protocol was immunoSEQ multiplex PCR, while the TCRdb copy is restricted to in-frame clones and leaves out a portion. The table has around 200,000 clones, over 75% seen once. The sequencing input was peripheral blood. These receptors were collected from a man aged 40-50 years with active or convalescent COVID-19.

The J gene is TRBJ2-7, the V gene TRBV5-4; D may be TRBD1 (5 bases). CDR3 size: 14 residues. CDR1 is SGHNT, CDR2 YYREEE, per germline (reference sequence). Trimming shortened V by 4 bases and J by 7 bases, and 18 bases separated the two germline ends. CDR3 coding DNA: TGTGCCAGCAGCATGTGGACACGGCCCTGGGAGCAGTACTTC. It codes for CASSMWTRPWEQYF. The variable domain in full, with the rest retrieved from reference TRBV5-4 and TRBJ2-7, is ETGVTQSPTHLIKTRGQQVTLRCSSQSGHNTVSWYQQALGQGPQFIFQYYREEENGRGNFPPRFSGLQFPNYSSELNVNALELDDSALYLCASSMWTRPWEQYFGPGTRLTVT.

The rearrangement links TRBV6-5 to TRBJ1-2; 8 nucleotides line up with TRBD1. CDR1 is MNHEY, CDR2 SVGAGI, per germline. The length of the CDR3 is 15 residues. V shed 6 bases, J shed 3 bases, and the junction held 9 bases outside the gene matches. The CDR3 region has the DNA TGTGCCAGCAGGGCCGATCAGGGGGCTCACTATGGCTACACCTTC. It encodes CASRADQGAHYGYTF.

This chain uses TRBV28 with TRBJ2-5, with 13 nucleotides matching TRBD2. The CDR3 loop spans 16 amino acids. Per germline, CDR1 MDHEN and CDR2 SYDVKM. With V trimmed by 6 bases and J by 2 bases, 6 bases remained unmatched. For the CDR3, the DNA is TGTGCCAGCAGATCCGGACTAGCGGGGGAACAAGAGACCCAGTACTTC. Its translation is CASRSGLAGEQETQYF.

This clone showed up just once. The CDR3 reads CASSLVRSATEAFF. In nucleotides, the CDR3 is TGTGCCAGCAGTTTAGTGAGGTCGGCCACTGAAGCTTTCTTT. This chain connects TRBV28 to TRBJ1-1; D unclear. Trimming took 2 bases from V and 4 from J, leaving 11 bases between them. In germline, CDR1 is MDHEN, CDR2 SYDVKM. This CDR3 comprises 14 residues.

The genes are TRBV5-4 and TRBJ1-2; D is perhaps TRBD1 (6 bases). Germline V lookup: CDR1 SGHNT, CDR2 YYREEE (reference sequence). CDR3 length equals 12 residues. Trimming shortened V by 3 bases and J by 7 bases, and 10 bases separated the two germline ends. CDR3 bases: TGTGCCAGCAGCTCACAGGGTAGTGGCTACACCTTC. This encodes CASSSQGSGYTF.

The chain has TRBV15 and TRBJ1-2, with D possibly matching TRBD1 (5 bases). This CDR3 spans 17 amino acids. Trimming left V 0 bases short and J 2 bases short, with 16 bases between. In germline, CDR1 is LNHNV, CDR2 YYDKDF (reference sequence). The CDR3 is CATSRDLGEGWNYGYTF. CDR3 nucleotides: TGTGCCACCAGCAGAGATCTGGGGGAGGGTTGGAACTATGGCTACACCTTC.